This TCR beta chain was profiled in a study of sequential checkpoint blockade in melanoma. Clones were read by immunoSEQ multiplex PCR, and TCRdb kept only the in-frame ones, dropping some. The profile shows more than 9,000 clones, 60% to 80% of them singletons. Treatment: randomized to nivolumab then ipilimumab (arm A) or the reverse (arm B). This clone was counted between two and nine times. Germline and junction disagree at one end, which may indicate a read error. Sample: CD8+ T cells sorted from blood (inferred from file names), taken from a patient given nivolumab and ipilimumab in sequence. The TCR originated in a human donor with melanoma.

CDR3 coding DNA: TGCGCCAGCAGGTTGGGAGGTTGGAACACTGAAGCTTTCTTT. Protein sequence: CASRLGGWNTEAFF. The J gene is TRBJ1-1, the V gene TRBV5-1; D gene ambiguous. Germline-derived CDR1 and CDR2 are SGHRS and YFSETQ. The CDR3 covers 14 residues.